One and the same sample provided the 15 T cell receptor beta chains below, sequenced in a study of blood T cell repertoires in COVID-19. TCRdb's table, derived via immunoSEQ multiplex PCR, lists solely in-frame clones and lacks some. The sample holds some 150,000 clones, around 85% seen once. Source material: peripheral blood. These receptors all come from a man in his sixties who had recovered from COVID-19.

V is TRBV18 and J is TRBJ2-5; D perhaps matches TRBD1 (5 bases). The CDR3 length is 14 residues. The germline gives CDR1 KGHSH, CDR2 LQKENI. Trimming pared 3 bases from V and 1 base from J, leaving 9 bases between. The CDR3 DNA sequence: TGTGCCAGCTCACCGGTAGGGGTCCAAGAGACCCAGTACTTC. This gives the protein CASSPVGVQETQYF.

The chain uses TRBV30 and TRBJ1-5; the match to TRBD1 covers 8 bases. Germline V gene lookup returns CDR1 GTSNPN and CDR2 SVGIG (reference sequence). V was clipped by 2 bases and J by 7 bases; unmatched bases: 4. The CDR3 is 13 amino acids. CDR3 loop: CAWSNRGGQPQHF. The CDR3, as DNA: TGTGCCTGGAGTAACAGGGGGGGGCAGCCCCAGCATTTT.

The genes are TRBV5-6 and TRBJ2-7, with 7 positions matching TRBD1. Trimming took 0 bases from V and 1 from J; bases not matched to a gene: 7. The CDR3 totals 16 residues. Germline CDR1 SGHDT, CDR2 YYEEEE. CDR3 nucleotides: TGTGCCAGCAGCTTGGGCCTCGGGGACAGTTCCTACGAGCAGTACTTC. Encoded protein: CASSLGLGDSSYEQYF.

The chain has TRBV4-3 and TRBJ2-3, with 9 positions matching TRBD2. The germline V gene encodes CDR1 LGHNA and CDR2 YSLEER. The ends lost 1 base at V and 4 bases at J; junction bases unmatched: 6. The CDR3 spans 16 residues. The CDR3 protein is CASSQALAGAPDTQYF. The CDR3, as DNA: TGCGCCAGCAGCCAAGCCTTAGCGGGGGCTCCAGATACGCAGTATTTT.

This chain joins TRBV3-1 (or the pseudogene TRBV3-2) and TRBJ2-5, with 10 bases fitting TRBD2. Germline CDR1 LGHDT, CDR2 YNNKEL (reference sequence). Trimming removed 1 base from V and 5 bases from J; junction bases left unmatched: 7. This CDR3 is built from 16 residues. CDR3 in amino acids: CASSQAASGGTETQYF. The CDR3 DNA reads TGTGCCAGCAGCCAAGCGGCTAGCGGGGGCACGGAGACCCAGTACTTC.

V is TRBV7-9 and J is TRBJ1-2, with TRBD1 matching 8 bases. The CDR3 is 14 residues long. Germline loops: CDR1 SEHNR, CDR2 FQNEAQ (reference sequence). V dropped 3 bases and J dropped 5; count of bases not matched to a gene: 5. DNA of the CDR3: TGTGCCAGCAGCTTGCCCGGACAGGGTTATGGCTACACCTTC. This gives the protein CASSLPGQGYGYTF.

The chain employs TRBV29-1 and TRBJ2-1; 9 nucleotides align to TRBD1. J lost 12 bases, V lost 0 bases, and 12 bases had no gene match. CDR1 SQVTM and CDR2 ANQGSEA come from the germline V gene. This CDR3 is 15 amino acids long. CDR3 sequence: CSVEDRGGQGSGQFF. The CDR3 DNA reads as TGCAGCGTTGAAGATCGTGGGGGACAGGGTTCTGGGCAGTTCTTC.

This chain uses TRBV7-3 with TRBJ2-2, with 10 bases lining up with TRBD2. Germline CDR1 SGHTA, CDR2 FQGTGA. CDR3 length equals 18 residues. V lost 3 bases to trimming and J lost 4 bases; unmatched junction nucleotides: 11. CDR3 in amino acids: CASSFTSGAPLGTGELFF. CDR3 sequence (DNA): TGTGCCAGCAGCTTCACTAGCGGGGCGCCCCTTGGCACCGGGGAGCTGTTTTTT.

The rearrangement links TRBV9 to TRBJ2-3; 11 nucleotides align to TRBD2. The CDR3 totals 16 residues. V dropped 3 bases and J dropped 0; count of bases not matched to a gene: 3. Germline V gene data show CDR1 as SGDLS and CDR2 as YYNGEE. The CDR3 region is CASSAASGGSTDTQYF. As DNA, the CDR3 is TGTGCCAGCAGCGCTGCTAGCGGGGGGAGCACAGATACGCAGTATTTT. Full variable domain (outside the CDR3, taken from reference TRBV9 and TRBJ2-3): DSGVTQTPKHLITATGQRVTLRCSPRSGDLSVYWYQQSLDQGLQFLIQYYNGEERAKGNILERFSAQQFPDLHSELNLSSLELGDSALYFCASSAASGGSTDTQYFGPGTRLTVL.

The chain combines TRBV29-1 with TRBJ1-3; D gene unclear. Trimming took 4 bases from V and 0 from J, leaving 13 bases between them. Germline-derived CDR1 and CDR2 are SQVTM and ANQGSEA. The CDR3 contains 15 residues. CDR3 DNA sequence: TGCAGCGTTGTCTCGAGCTCAAGCTCTGGAAACACCATATATTTT. It is translated as CSVVSSSSSGNTIYF.

This CDR3 reads CASSERGVFGEKLFF. CDR3 coding DNA: TGTGCCAGCAGTGAACGCGGGGTCTTCGGGGAAAAACTGTTTTTT. The rearrangement links TRBV2 to TRBJ1-4; no firm D call. The V end was cut by 2 bases, the J end by 8 bases, with 15 bases between. The germline CDR1 and CDR2 sequences are SNHLY and FYNNEI. This CDR3 has 15 amino acids.

V is TRBV27 and J is TRBJ2-2; 8 positions match TRBD1. The V segment lost 3 bases and the J segment 3 bases; nucleotides outside the gene matches: 9. CDR3 size: 17 residues. Germline CDR1 and CDR2: MNHEY and SMNVEV (reference sequence). The CDR3 DNA reads TGTGCCAGCAGTTTCCTGCGGACAGGGCAGGACACCGGGGAGCTGTTTTTT. Translation: CASSFLRTGQDTGELFF.

In its sample, this clone was seen a few times. The chain is built from TRBV7-9 and TRBJ2-3; 8 nucleotides match TRBD2. Trimming removed 10 bases from V and 6 bases from J; junction bases left unmatched: 12. Germline V gene lookup returns CDR1 SEHNR and CDR2 FQNEAQ (reference sequence). This CDR3 has 14 residues. In DNA, the CDR3 is TGTGCCATTCGTTCGAGTGGCGGGGGGGATACGCAGTATTTT. Amino acid sequence: CAIRSSGGGDTQYF.

The chain has TRBV30 and TRBJ1-5, with 8 nucleotides matching TRBD1. Trimming removed 2 bases from V and 3 bases from J; junction bases left unmatched: 3. The CDR3 is made up of 14 amino acids. Germline CDR1 and CDR2: GTSNPN and SVGIG (reference sequence). The CDR3 loop is CAWSRTGPNQPQHF. Here the CDR3 DNA reads TGTGCCTGGAGTCGGACAGGGCCCAATCAGCCCCAGCATTTT.

The chain recombines TRBV10-3 with TRBJ1-1; 9 bases are shared with TRBD1. The CDR3 length is 13 residues. Unmatched junction bases numbered 7, after V lost 11 bases and J lost 3 bases. Germline-derived CDR1 and CDR2 are ENHRY and SYGVKD. DNA of the CDR3: TGTGCCGTCGGGACAGGGAAGGACACTGAAGCTTTCTTT. Translating it yields CAVGTGKDTEAFF.